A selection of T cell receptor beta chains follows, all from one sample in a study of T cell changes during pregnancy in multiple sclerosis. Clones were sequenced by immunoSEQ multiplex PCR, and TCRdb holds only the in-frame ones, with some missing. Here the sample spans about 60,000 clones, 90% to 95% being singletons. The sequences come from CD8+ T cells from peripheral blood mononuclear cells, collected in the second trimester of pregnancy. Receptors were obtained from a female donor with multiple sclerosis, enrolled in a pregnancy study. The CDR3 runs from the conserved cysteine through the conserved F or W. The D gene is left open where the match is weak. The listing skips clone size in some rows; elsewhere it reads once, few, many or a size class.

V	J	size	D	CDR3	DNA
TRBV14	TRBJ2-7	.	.	CASSQVLRVHEQYF	TGTGCCAGCAGCCAAGTTCTTCGGGTCCACGAGCAGTACTTC
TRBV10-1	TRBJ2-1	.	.	CASSEKLSSYNEQFF	TGCGCCAGCAGTGAGAAGCTGAGCTCCTACAATGAGCAGTTCTTC
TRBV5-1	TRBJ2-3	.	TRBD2	CASSSVLAGGPRTDTQYF	TGCGCCAGCAGCTCAGTCCTAGCGGGAGGGCCTCGCACAGATACGCAGTATTTT
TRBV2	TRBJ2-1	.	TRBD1	CASRVGTGDNEQFF	TGTGCCAGCAGGGTAGGGACAGGCGACAATGAGCAGTTCTTC
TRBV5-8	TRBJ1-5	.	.	CASSLIPGFSNQPQHF	TGTGCCAGCAGCTTGATCCCAGGGTTTAGCAATCAGCCCCAGCATTTT
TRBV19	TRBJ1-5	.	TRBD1	CASTGTGGDSNQPQHF	TGTGCCAGTACCGGGACAGGGGGCGATAGCAATCAGCCCCAGCATTTT
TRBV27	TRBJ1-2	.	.	CASSLWGRGYGYTF	TGTGCCAGCAGTTTATGGGGCAGGGGCTATGGCTACACCTTC
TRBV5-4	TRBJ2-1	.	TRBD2	CASSSSGTSGLSSYNEQFF	TGTGCCAGCTCTTCTTCCGGGACTAGCGGATTGAGCTCCTACAATGAGCAGTTCTTC
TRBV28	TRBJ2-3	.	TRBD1	CASSFRTGLGDTQYF	TGTGCCAGCAGTTTTAGGACAGGGTTGGGAGATACGCAGTATTTT
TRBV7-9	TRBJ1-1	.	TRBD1	CASSSGTGLRGTEAFF	TGTGCCAGCAGCTCTGGGACAGGGCTACGAGGCACTGAAGCTTTCTTT
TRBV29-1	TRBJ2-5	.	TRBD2	CSVELAGARETQYF	TGCAGCGTTGAGCTAGCGGGAGCCCGTGAGACCCAGTACTTC
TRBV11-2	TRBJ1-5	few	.	CASSLERGNQPQHF	TGTGCCAGCAGCTTAGAGAGGGGCAATCAGCCCCAGCATTTT
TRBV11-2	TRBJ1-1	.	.	CASIGLMNTEAFF	TGTGCCAGCATCGGACTCATGAACACTGAAGCTTTCTTT
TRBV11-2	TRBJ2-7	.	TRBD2	CASSLGGGSYEQYF	TGTGCCAGCAGCTTAGGCGGGGGGAGTTACGAGCAGTACTTC
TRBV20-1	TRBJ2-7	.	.	CSAREDYEQYF	TGCAGTGCTAGGGAGGACTACGAGCAGTACTTC
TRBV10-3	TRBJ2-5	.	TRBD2	CAISASGGALQETQYF	TGTGCCATCAGTGCTTCGGGAGGGGCCTTACAAGAGACCCAGTACTTC
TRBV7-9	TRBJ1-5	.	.	CASSLLGEGNQPQHF	TGTGCCAGCAGCCTACTGGGGGAGGGCAATCAGCCCCAGCATTTT
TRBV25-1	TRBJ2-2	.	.	CASSERLAENTGELFF	TGTGCCAGCAGTGAACGCCTAGCAGAAAACACCGGGGAGCTGTTTTTT
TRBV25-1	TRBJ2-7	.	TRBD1	CASSELVGPTGVREQYF	TGTGCCAGCAGTGAATTAGTAGGACCTACAGGGGTAAGGGAGCAGTACTTC
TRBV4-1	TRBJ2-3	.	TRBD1	CASSGQGYTDTQYF	TGCGCCAGCAGCGGACAGGGGTACACAGATACGCAGTATTTT
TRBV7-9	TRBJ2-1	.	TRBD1	CASSPRGWQKQFF	TGTGCCAGCAGCCCCAGGGGGTGGCAGAAGCAGTTCTTC
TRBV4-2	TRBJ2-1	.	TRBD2	CASSQALPSGGANEQFF	TGTGCCAGCAGCCAAGCTCTCCCTAGCGGGGGGGCCAATGAGCAGTTCTTC
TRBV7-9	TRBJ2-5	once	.	CASSLGPGQETQYF	TGTGCCAGCAGCTTAGGACCGGGCCAAGAGACCCAGTACTTC